This TCR beta chain came from a study of blood T cell repertoires in COVID-19. At the level of the study: Specimens from acute and convalescent COVID-19 originated in the United States, Italy and Spain. From T cells, B-cell-depleted T cells, or PBMCs came the material, which was cDNA or gDNA.

Germline assignment: CDR1 ENHRY and CDR2 SYGVKD. The CDR3 has 14 residues. V trimming: 8 bases; J trimming: 2 bases; junction bases outside the gene matches: 6. Per the authors' pipeline: Nucleated cell counts were estimated from reference gene primer amplification. Some clones are missing from TCRdb's copy, which holds only in-frame ones; the method was immunoSEQ multiplex PCR. For V, J and clone size, that table is used; D and trimming come from the DNA. This table has about 69,000 clones, about four fifths appearing once. Sequencing was carried out using peripheral blood. The chain recombines TRBV10-3 with TRBJ2-7; 10 positions match TRBD1. This receptor was taken from a human donor in a cohort sampled during active COVID-19. As DNA, the CDR3 is TGTGCCATCGGGGACAGGGGTGGGACCTACGAGCAGTACTTC. It translates to CAIGDRGGTYEQYF.